This entry lists 6 T cell receptor beta chains sequenced from one sample in a study of T cells in Graves' hyperthyroidism and ophthalmopathy. Using RNA transcripts as the source, TCR beta CDR3 regions were amplified. The HTBI primer set drove a first-round RT-PCR of the TCR CDR3. TCRdb fed the multiplex PCR reads into MiXCR, producing one record per CDR3 protein. Of hundreds of thousands of distinct CDR3 sequences in the sample, roughly 40% were seen once. The sequencing sample was made of blood. Source of these receptors: a man aged 18 to 29 with Graves' hyperthyroidism.

V usage is TRBV11-2 and J usage is TRBJ2-2, with unresolved D. Germline assignment: CDR1 SGHAT and CDR2 FQNNGV. The CDR3 consists of 16 residues. V was pared by 7 bases and J by 1 base, with 16 bases between. DNA for the CDR3: TGTGCCAGCACCAAAGGAGAATCGGGGAACACCGGGGAGCTGTTTTTT. It translates to CASTKGESGNTGELFF.

This clonotype was recorded many times. This chain connects TRBV19 to TRBJ1-4; D remains ambiguous. Germline V CDR1 and CDR2: LNHDA, SQIVND (reference sequence). The CDR3 is 15 amino acids. Trimming removed 5 bases at V and 0 bases at J, with 10 bases between. The CDR3 DNA reads TGTGCCAGTAGTTCGGGCCCCGCAACTAATGAAAAACTGTTTTTT. Amino acid sequence: CASSSGPATNEKLFF.

This clonotype was detected ten times or more. This sequence joins TRBV29-1 and TRBJ1-2; TRBD1 aligns across 7 bases. After removal of 0 bases from V and 1 base from J, the junction contained 11 bases not matched to a gene. From germline, CDR1 is SQVTM and CDR2 ANQGSEA. The CDR3 is 17 residues long. CDR3: CSVEDPTGDSNNYGYTF. The CDR3 DNA reads as TGCAGCGTTGAAGATCCCACCGGGGACAGCAATAACTATGGCTACACCTTC.

This clonotype has a count of ten or more. V gene TRBV6-5 combines with J gene TRBJ1-1; D is unresolved. The CDR3 extends over 12 amino acids. Deletions cut 2 bases from V and 2 bases from J, with 3 bases between. Germline V gene data show CDR1 as MNHEY and CDR2 as SVGAGI. The CDR3 coding sequence is TGTGCCAGCAGTTACGCAAACACTGAAGCTTTCTTT. Translating it yields CASSYANTEAFF.

This clonotype was recorded many times. The V gene is TRBV10-2, the J gene TRBJ2-7; the D is unclear. The germline V gene has CDR1 WSHSY and CDR2 SAAADI. V shed 7 bases and J shed 0 bases, with 4 bases lying between them. The CDR3 extends over 11 amino acids. Here the CDR3 DNA reads TGCGCCAGCACTGGCTCCTACGAGCAGTACTTC. Protein product: CASTGSYEQYF.

This clonotype has at least ten counts. The CDR3, as DNA: TGCAGCGTTGGACTGGGACAGGGCGGCTATGGCTACACCTTC. This gives the protein CSVGLGQGGYGYTF. The chain employs TRBV29-1 and TRBJ1-2, with TRBD1 matching over 9 bases. Germline loops: CDR1 SQVTM, CDR2 ANQGSEA. The junction had 7 bases not matched to a gene; V was cut back by 4 bases and J by 4 bases. The CDR3 has 14 amino acids.